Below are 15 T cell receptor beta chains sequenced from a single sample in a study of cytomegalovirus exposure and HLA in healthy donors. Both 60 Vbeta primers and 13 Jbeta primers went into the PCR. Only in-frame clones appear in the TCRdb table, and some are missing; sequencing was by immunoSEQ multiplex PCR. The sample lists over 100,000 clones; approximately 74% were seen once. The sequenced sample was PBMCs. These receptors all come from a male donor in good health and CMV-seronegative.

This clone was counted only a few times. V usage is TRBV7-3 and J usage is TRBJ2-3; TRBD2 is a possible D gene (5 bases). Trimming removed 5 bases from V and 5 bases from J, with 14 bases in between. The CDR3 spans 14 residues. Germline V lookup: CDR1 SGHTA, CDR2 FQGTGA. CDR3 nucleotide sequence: TGTGCCAGCAGCCCCTCGATTCGGGGAGATACGCAGTATTTT. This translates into CASSPSIRGDTQYF.

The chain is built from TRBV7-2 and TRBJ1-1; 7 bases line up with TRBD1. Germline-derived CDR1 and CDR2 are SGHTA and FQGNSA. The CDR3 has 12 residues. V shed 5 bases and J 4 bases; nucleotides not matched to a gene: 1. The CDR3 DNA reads TGTGCCAGCAGCCAGGGGGGCACTGAAGCTTTCTTT. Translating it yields CASSQGGTEAFF.

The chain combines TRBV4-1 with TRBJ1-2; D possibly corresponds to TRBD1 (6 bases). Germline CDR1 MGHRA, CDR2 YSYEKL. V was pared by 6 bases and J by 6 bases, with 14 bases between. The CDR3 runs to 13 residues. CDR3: CASRPTGQDGYTF. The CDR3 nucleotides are TGCGCCAGCAGACCAACAGGGCAAGATGGCTACACCTTC.

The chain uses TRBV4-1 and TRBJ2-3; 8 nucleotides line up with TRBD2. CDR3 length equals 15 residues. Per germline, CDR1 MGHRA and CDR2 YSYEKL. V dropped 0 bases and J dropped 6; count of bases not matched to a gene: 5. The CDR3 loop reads CASSQDSGGGDTQYF. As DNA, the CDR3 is TGCGCCAGCAGCCAAGATTCAGGCGGGGGGGATACGCAGTATTTT.

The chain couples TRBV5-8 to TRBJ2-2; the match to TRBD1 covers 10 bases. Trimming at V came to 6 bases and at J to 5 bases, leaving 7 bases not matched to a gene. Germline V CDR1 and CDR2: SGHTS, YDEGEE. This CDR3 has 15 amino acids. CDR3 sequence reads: CASKDRGLNTGELFF. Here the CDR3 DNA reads TGTGCCAGCAAGGACAGGGGGTTGAATACCGGGGAGCTGTTTTTT.

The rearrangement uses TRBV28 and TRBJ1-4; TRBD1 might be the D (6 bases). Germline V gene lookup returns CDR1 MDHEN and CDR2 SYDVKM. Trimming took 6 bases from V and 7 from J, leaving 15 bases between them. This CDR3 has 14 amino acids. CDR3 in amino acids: CASRVGGAAEKLFF. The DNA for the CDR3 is TGTGCCAGCAGGGTAGGGGGGGCTGCTGAAAAACTGTTTTTT.

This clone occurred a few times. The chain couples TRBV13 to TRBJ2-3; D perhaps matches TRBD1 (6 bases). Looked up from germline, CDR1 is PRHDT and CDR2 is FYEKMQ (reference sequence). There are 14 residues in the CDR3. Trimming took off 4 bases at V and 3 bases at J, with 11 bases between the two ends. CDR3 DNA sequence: TGTGCCAGCAGCTCAGGGGTCGGGACAGATACGCAGTATTTT. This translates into CASSSGVGTDTQYF.

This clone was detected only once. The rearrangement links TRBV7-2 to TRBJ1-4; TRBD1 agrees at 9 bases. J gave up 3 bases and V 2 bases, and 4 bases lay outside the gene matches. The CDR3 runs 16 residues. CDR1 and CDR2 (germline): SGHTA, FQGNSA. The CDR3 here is CASSLNRGPANEKLFF. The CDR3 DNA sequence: TGTGCCAGCAGCTTAAACAGGGGGCCGGCTAATGAAAAACTGTTTTTT.

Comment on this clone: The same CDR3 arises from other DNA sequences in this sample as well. DNA for the CDR3: TGCAGCGTGATGGACAGCGAAGCTTTCTTT. Translated, it gives CSVMDSEAFF. The V and J genes are TRBV29-1 and TRBJ1-1; D perhaps matches TRBD1 (6 bases). The length of the CDR3 is 10 residues. Germline lookup yields CDR1 SQVTM and CDR2 ANQGSEA. Trimming pared 6 bases from V and 8 bases from J, leaving 10 bases between.

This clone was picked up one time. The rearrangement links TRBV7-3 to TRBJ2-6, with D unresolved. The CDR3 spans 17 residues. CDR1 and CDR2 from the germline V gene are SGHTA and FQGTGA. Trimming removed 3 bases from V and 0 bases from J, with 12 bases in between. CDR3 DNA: TGTGCCAGCAGCTTCAGATCAGAAATCTCTGGGGCCAACGTCCTGACTTTC. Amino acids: CASSFRSEISGANVLTF.

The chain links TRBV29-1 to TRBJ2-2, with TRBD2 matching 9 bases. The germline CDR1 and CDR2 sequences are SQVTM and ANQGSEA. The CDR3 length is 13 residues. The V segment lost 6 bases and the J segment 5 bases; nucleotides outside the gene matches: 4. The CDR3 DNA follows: TGCAGCGTCGGGACTAGCACAACCGGGGAGCTGTTTTTT. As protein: CSVGTSTTGELFF.

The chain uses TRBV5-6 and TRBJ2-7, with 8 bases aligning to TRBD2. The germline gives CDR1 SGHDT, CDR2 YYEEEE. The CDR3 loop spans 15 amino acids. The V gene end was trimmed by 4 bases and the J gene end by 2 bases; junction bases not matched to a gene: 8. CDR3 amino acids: CASSQHPTSAYEQYF. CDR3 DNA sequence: TGTGCCAGCAGCCAGCACCCGACTAGCGCCTACGAGCAGTACTTC.

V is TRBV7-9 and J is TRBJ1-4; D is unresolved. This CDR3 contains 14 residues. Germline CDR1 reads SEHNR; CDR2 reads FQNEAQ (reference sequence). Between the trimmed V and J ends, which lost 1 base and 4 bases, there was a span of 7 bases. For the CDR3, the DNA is TGTGCCAGCAGCTTAGTCGGTTATAATGAAAAACTGTTTTTT. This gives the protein CASSLVGYNEKLFF.

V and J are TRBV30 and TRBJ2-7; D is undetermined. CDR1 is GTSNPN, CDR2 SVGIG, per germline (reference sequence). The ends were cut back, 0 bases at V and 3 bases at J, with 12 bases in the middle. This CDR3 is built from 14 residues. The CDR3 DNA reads TGTGCCTGGAGTGTACGAGCCACCCACTACGAGCAGTACTTC. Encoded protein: CAWSVRATHYEQYF.

CDR3 amino acids: CASSVGEAENTGELFF. The CDR3 DNA is TGTGCCAGCAGCGTAGGGGAAGCGGAGAACACCGGGGAGCTGTTTTTT. V is TRBV9 and J is TRBJ2-2, with a tentative D call TRBD2 (5 bases). Germline CDR1 is SGDLS and CDR2 is YYNGEE. CDR3 length equals 16 residues. V was cut by 0 bases and J by 1 base, with 10 bases left in between.